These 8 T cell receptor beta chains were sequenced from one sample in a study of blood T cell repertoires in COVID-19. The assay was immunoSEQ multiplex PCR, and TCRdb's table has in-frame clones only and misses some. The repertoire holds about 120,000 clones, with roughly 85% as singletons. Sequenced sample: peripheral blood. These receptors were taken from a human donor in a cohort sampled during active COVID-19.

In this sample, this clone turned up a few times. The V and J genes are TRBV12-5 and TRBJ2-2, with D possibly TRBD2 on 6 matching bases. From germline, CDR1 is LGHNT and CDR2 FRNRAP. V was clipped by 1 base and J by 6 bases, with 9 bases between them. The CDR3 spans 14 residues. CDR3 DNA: TGTGCTAGTGGTTTGGGACAGCGGGCCGGGGAGCTGTTTTTT. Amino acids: CASGLGQRAGELFF.

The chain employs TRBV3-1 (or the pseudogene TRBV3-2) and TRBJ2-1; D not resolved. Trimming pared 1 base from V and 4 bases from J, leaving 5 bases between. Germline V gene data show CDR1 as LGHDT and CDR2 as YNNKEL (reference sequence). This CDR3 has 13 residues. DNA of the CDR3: TGTGCCAGCAGCCAAGTCAATTACAATGAGCAGTTCTTC. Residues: CASSQVNYNEQFF.

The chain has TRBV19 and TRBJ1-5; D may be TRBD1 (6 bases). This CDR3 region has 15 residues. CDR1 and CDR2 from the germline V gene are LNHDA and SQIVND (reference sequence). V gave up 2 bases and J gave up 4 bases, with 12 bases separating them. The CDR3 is CASSIRARGNQPQHF. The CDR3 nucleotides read TGTGCCAGTAGTATAAGGGCCAGGGGAAATCAGCCCCAGCATTTT.

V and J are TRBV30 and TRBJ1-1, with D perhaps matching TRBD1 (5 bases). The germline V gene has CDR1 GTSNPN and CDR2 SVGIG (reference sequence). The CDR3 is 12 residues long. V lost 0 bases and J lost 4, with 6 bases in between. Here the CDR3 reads CAWSVQGTEAFF. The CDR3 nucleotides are TGTGCCTGGAGTGTGCAGGGCACTGAAGCTTTCTTT.

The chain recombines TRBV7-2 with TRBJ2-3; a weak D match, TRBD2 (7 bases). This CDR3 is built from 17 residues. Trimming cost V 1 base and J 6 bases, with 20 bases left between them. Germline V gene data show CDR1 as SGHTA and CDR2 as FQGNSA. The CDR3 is CASSLVGAGARLDTQYF. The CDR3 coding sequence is TGTGCCAGCAGCTTAGTGGGGGCGGGGGCCCGATTGGATACGCAGTATTTT.

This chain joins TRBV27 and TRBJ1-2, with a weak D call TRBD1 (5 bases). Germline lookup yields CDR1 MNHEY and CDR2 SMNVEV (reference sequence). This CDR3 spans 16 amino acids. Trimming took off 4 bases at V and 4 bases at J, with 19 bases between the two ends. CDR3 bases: TGTGCCAGCAGTTCGCTGGGGGGGTCCATAAGCTATGGCTACACCTTC. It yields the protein CASSSLGGSISYGYTF.

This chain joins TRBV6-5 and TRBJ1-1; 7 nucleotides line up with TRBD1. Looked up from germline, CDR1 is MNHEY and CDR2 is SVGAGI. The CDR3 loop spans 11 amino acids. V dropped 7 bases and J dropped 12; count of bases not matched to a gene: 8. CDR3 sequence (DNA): TGTGCCAGCATCCTCGACAGGGTCTCTTTCTTT. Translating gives CASILDRVSFF.

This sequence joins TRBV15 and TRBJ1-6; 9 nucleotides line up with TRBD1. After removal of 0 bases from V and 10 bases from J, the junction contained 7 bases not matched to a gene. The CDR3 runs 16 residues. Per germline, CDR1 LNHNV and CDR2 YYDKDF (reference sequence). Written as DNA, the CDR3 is TGTGCCACCAGCAGAGATTTCGGGACAGGGAGGTCACCCCTCCACTTT. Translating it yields CATSRDFGTGRSPLHF. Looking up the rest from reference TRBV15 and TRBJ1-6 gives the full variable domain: DAMVIQNPRYQVTQFGKPVTLSCSQTLNHNVMYWYQQKSSQAPKLLFHYYDKDFNNEADTPDNFQSRRPNTSFCFLDIRSPGLGDTAMYLCATSRDFGTGRSPLHFGNGTRLTVT.